Below, 31 T cell receptor beta chains from the same sample are listed, as sequenced in a study of blood T cell repertoires in COVID-19. TCRdb's table, derived via immunoSEQ multiplex PCR, lists solely in-frame clones and lacks some. The data contain tens of thousands of clones, roughly 89% of them seen just once; the ten biggest clones take up 5% to 6%. The sample taken for sequencing was peripheral blood. The receptors were sampled from a man aged 50 or older with acute or convalescent COVID-19.

The CDR3 sequence: CASSFSTGGPGETQYF. Written as DNA, the CDR3 is TGTGCCAGCAGCTTTTCCACGGGAGGGCCGGGGGAGACCCAGTACTTC. This rearrangement joins TRBV7-7 to TRBJ2-5, with 8 bases lining up with TRBD2. J was trimmed by 5 bases and V by 3 bases; bases with no gene match: 11. CDR3 length: 16 amino acids. Germline CDR1 SSHAT, CDR2 FNYEAQ (reference sequence).

Note on this clone: This CDR3 is missing its conserved last phenylalanine or tryptophan, likely due to a read error. The DNA is omitted, as the CDR3 cannot be located on it reliably, and the CDR3 follows TCRdb's listing. The chain recombines TRBV1 with TRBJ1-1; the D call TRBD1 from the table was never checked on the DNA. TRBV1 constitutes a pseudogene. A total of 10 residues make up the CDR3, ends included. The CDR3 sequence: CTSSQDQQVQ.

This chain uses TRBV27 with TRBJ2-3; 7 bases fit TRBD2. Trimming cost V 2 bases and J 0 bases; bases outside gene matches: 5. The CDR3 covers 16 residues. CDR1 is MNHEY, CDR2 SMNVEV, per germline (reference sequence). Here the CDR3 DNA reads TGTGCCAGCAGTTTAGTTGGAGCGGGAAGCACAGATACGCAGTATTTT. The encoded protein is CASSLVGAGSTDTQYF.

The chain uses TRBV10-2 and TRBJ1-1; D not resolved. The V gene's germline CDR1 is WSHSY and CDR2 SAAADI. The V end was cut by 7 bases, the J end by 5 bases, with 8 bases between. The CDR3 spans 11 residues. Here the CDR3 DNA reads TGCGCCAGCATTCAGAAGACTGAAGCTTTCTTT. This encodes CASIQKTEAFF.

J is TRBJ1-2 and V is TRBV20-1, with no clear D. The CDR3 loop spans 11 amino acids. Germline V CDR1 and CDR2: DFQATT, SNEGSKA (reference sequence). Trimming removed 5 bases from V and 7 bases from J, with 11 bases in between. The CDR3 here is CSAALRGGYTF. CDR3 DNA: TGCAGTGCTGCGCTCCGAGGTGGCTACACCTTC.

J is TRBJ2-3 and V is TRBV5-4, with 10 bases aligning to TRBD2. The CDR3 spans 15 residues. Germline V gives CDR1 SGHNT, CDR2 YYREEE (reference sequence). V lost 4 bases to trimming and J lost 5 bases; unmatched junction nucleotides: 7. The CDR3 reads CASSRSGRVEDTQYF. The CDR3 coding sequence is TGTGCCAGCAGCCGGAGCGGGAGGGTGGAAGATACGCAGTATTTT.

A single count supports this clone. The genes are TRBV25-1 and TRBJ1-2; D may be TRBD1 (6 bases). Trimming cost V 7 bases and J 5 bases, with 14 bases left between them. Per germline, CDR1 MGHDK and CDR2 SYGVNS. CDR3 size: 13 residues. The CDR3 loop is CASKRGPGYGYTF. In nucleotides, the CDR3 is TGTGCCAGCAAGCGGGGGCCAGGATATGGCTACACCTTC.

The genes are TRBV7-9 and TRBJ1-2; D possibly corresponds to TRBD1 (5 bases). This CDR3 contains 13 residues. V was cut by 5 bases and J by 0 bases, with 7 bases left in between. The germline V gene has CDR1 SEHNR and CDR2 FQNEAQ (reference sequence). Here the CDR3 DNA reads TGTGCCAGCAGCGCGACAGCTAACTATGGCTACACCTTC. Translation: CASSATANYGYTF.

The V call is TRBV4-2, the J call TRBJ2-7, with D perhaps matching TRBD2 (5 bases). V dropped 0 bases and J dropped 2 bases, with 11 bases sitting between them. The CDR3 covers 15 residues. Germline V CDR1 and CDR2: LGHNA, YNFKEQ. CDR3 amino acids: CASSQELGNPYEQYF. CDR3 coding DNA: TGTGCCAGCAGCCAAGAACTAGGCAATCCCTACGAGCAGTACTTC.

The chain joins TRBV5-1 to TRBJ1-2, with a possible D match to TRBD1 (5 bases). There are 15 residues in the CDR3. The V end was cut by 0 bases, the J end by 3 bases, with 12 bases between. The germline gives CDR1 SGHRS, CDR2 YFSETQ. The CDR3 reads CASSLVPGTDYGYTF. The DNA for the CDR3 is TGCGCCAGCAGCTTGGTGCCGGGGACTGACTATGGCTACACCTTC.

The chain employs TRBV6-5 and TRBJ2-1; possibly TRBD2 for D (6 bases). V lost 4 bases, J lost 9 bases, and 13 bases lay in between. CDR1 and CDR2 (germline): MNHEY, SVGAGI. The CDR3 extends over 13 amino acids. The CDR3 region has the DNA TGTGCCAGCAGTTGGGTGGAGGGGAGTGAGCAGTTCTTC. It is translated as CASSWVEGSEQFF.

The chain joins TRBV5-1 to TRBJ2-2, with D perhaps matching TRBD2 (5 bases). Per germline, CDR1 SGHRS and CDR2 YFSETQ. The germline V and J ends were trimmed by 2 bases and 6 bases, with 11 bases remaining between them. The CDR3 extends over 14 amino acids. The CDR3 loop is CASSFIVLAGELFF. Written as DNA, the CDR3 is TGCGCCAGCAGCTTTATTGTACTAGCCGGGGAGCTGTTTTTT.

The chain has TRBV19 and TRBJ2-1, with 10 bases fitting TRBD2. V lost 7 bases and J lost 8; bases outside the gene matches: 5. Germline assignment: CDR1 LNHDA and CDR2 SQIVND (reference sequence). The CDR3 is made up of 13 amino acids. Here the CDR3 DNA reads TGTGCCAGTAATAGCGGGAGGTGGGATGAGCAGTTCTTC. Protein product: CASNSGRWDEQFF. The entire variable domain, with the rest obtained from reference TRBV19 and TRBJ2-1, is as follows: DGGITQSPKYLFRKEGQNVTLSCEQNLNHDAMYWYRQDPGQGLRLIYYSQIVNDFQKGDIAEGYSVSREKKESFPLTVTSAQKNPTAFYLCASNSGRWDEQFFGPGTRLTVL.

The rearrangement links TRBV7-2 to TRBJ2-7; D perhaps matches TRBD2 (6 bases). CDR3 size: 14 residues. Per germline, CDR1 SGHTA and CDR2 FQGNSA. Trimming stripped 1 base from V and 3 bases from J, with 10 bases between. CDR3 in amino acids: CASSLGRRGYEQYF. CDR3 sequence (DNA): TGTGCCAGCAGCTTAGGGAGGAGGGGCTACGAGCAGTACTTC. Based on the CDR3 plus reference TRBV7-2 and TRBJ2-7, the full variable domain is GAGVSQSPSNKVTEKGKDVELRCDPISGHTALYWYRQSLGQGLEFLIYFQGNSAPDKSGLPSDRFSAERTGGSVSTLTIQRTQQEDSAVYLCASSLGRRGYEQYFGPGTRLTVT.

V and J are TRBV13 and TRBJ1-1, with D perhaps matching TRBD1 (6 bases). The CDR3 runs 17 residues. Germline loops: CDR1 PRHDT, CDR2 FYEKMQ (reference sequence). Trimming took off 0 bases at V and 1 base at J, with 15 bases between the two ends. The CDR3 nucleotides read TGTGCCAGCAGCTTAGGAGGGAAGACAGGCCGGAACACTGAAGCTTTCTTT. This translates into CASSLGGKTGRNTEAFF.

This clone showed up just once. V gene TRBV5-8 combines with J gene TRBJ1-5, with D unresolved. The CDR3 is made up of 16 amino acids. With 3 bases removed from V and 2 bases from J, the gap between germline ends came to 15 bases. Germline V CDR1 and CDR2: SGHTS, YDEGEE. As DNA, the CDR3 is TGTGCCAGCAGCTCTGGCTCGAGAGGCGGCAATCAGCCCCAGCATTTT. This codes for CASSSGSRGGNQPQHF.

The rearrangement joins TRBV6-5 to TRBJ1-1; 12 bases map to TRBD1. V lost 5 bases, J lost 6 bases, and 7 bases stayed unmatched. Germline V lookup: CDR1 MNHEY, CDR2 SVGAGI. The CDR3 consists of 15 residues. Here the CDR3 DNA reads TGTGCCAGCAGTCCCGGGACAGGGGGCGCCTCTGAAGCTTTCTTT. Its protein product is CASSPGTGGASEAFF.

This clone was recorded only once. The chain combines TRBV7-7 with TRBJ2-5; D uncertain. Looked up from germline, CDR1 is SSHAT and CDR2 is FNYEAQ (reference sequence). CDR3 length: 15 amino acids. The V end was cut by 1 base, the J end by 4 bases, with 13 bases between. CDR3 nucleotide sequence: TGTGCCAGCAGCTTAGTCCCCTTCAGCGCAGAGACCCAGTACTTC. Translating it yields CASSLVPFSAETQYF.

V usage is TRBV10-3 and J usage is TRBJ1-1, with D perhaps matching TRBD1 (6 bases). V gave up 3 bases and J gave up 5 bases, with 22 bases separating them. This CDR3 spans 17 amino acids. Germline loops: CDR1 ENHRY, CDR2 SYGVKD. The CDR3 loop is CAISEGWAQGRVTEAFF. CDR3 in DNA: TGTGCCATCAGTGAAGGTTGGGCCCAGGGGCGGGTGACTGAAGCTTTCTTT.

The chain links TRBV18 to TRBJ2-2; D might be TRBD1 (6 bases). The CDR3 length is 15 residues. Germline lookup yields CDR1 KGHSH and CDR2 LQKENI. Trimming removed 5 bases from V and 4 bases from J, with 14 bases in between. DNA of the CDR3: TGTGCCAGCTCATCACAGGCGGACAGCACCGGGGAGCTGTTTTTT. This sequence encodes CASSSQADSTGELFF.

V and J are TRBV4-1 and TRBJ2-3, with TRBD2 matching over 9 bases. The CDR3 has 17 amino acids. Germline V CDR1 and CDR2: MGHRA, YSYEKL. J gave up 1 base and V 2 bases, and 7 bases lay outside the gene matches. CDR3 nucleotide sequence: TGCGCCAGCAGCCAACTTAGCGGGAGTGGGGGCACAGATACGCAGTATTTT. Its translation: CASSQLSGSGGTDTQYF.

This clone was recorded once. V usage is TRBV6-6 and J usage is TRBJ2-3; possibly TRBD1 for D (5 bases). The germline V and J ends were trimmed by 5 bases and 10 bases, with 13 bases remaining between them. The CDR3 runs 12 residues. CDR1 and CDR2 (germline): MNHNY, SVGAGI (reference sequence). CDR3 region: CASSPALGAQYF. The CDR3 nucleotides are TGTGCCAGCAGTCCAGCCTTAGGGGCGCAGTATTTT.

This chain joins TRBV10-2 and TRBJ2-1; TRBD2 matches 8 bases. This CDR3 region has 15 residues. Germline CDR1 reads WSHSY; CDR2 reads SAAADI. V shed 0 bases and J 5 bases; nucleotides not matched to a gene: 3. CDR3 nucleotides: TGCGCCAGCAGTGAGTCGACTAGCGCAAACAATGAGCAGTTCTTC. This codes for CASSESTSANNEQFF.

The V gene is TRBV4-1, the J gene TRBJ1-6; D gene uncertain. The CDR3 extends over 16 amino acids. V dropped 1 base and J dropped 5 bases, with 12 bases sitting between them. Germline lookup yields CDR1 MGHRA and CDR2 YSYEKL. This CDR3 reads CASSQALTPHNSPLHF. DNA for the CDR3: TGCGCCAGCAGCCAAGCTTTAACACCACATAATTCACCCCTCCACTTT.

V is TRBV15 and J is TRBJ2-1; D gene unclear. The CDR3 consists of 12 residues. Trimming took 5 bases from V and 6 from J, leaving 8 bases between them. Germline assignment: CDR1 LNHNV and CDR2 YYDKDF (reference sequence). CDR3 bases: TGTGCCACCAGCCTGAGAGCCAATGAGCAGTTCTTC. This encodes CATSLRANEQFF.

The chain joins TRBV7-2 to TRBJ2-1; D call uncertain. The V gene's germline CDR1 is SGHTA and CDR2 FQGNSA. V lost 5 bases, J lost 7 bases, and 12 bases lay in between. The CDR3 loop spans 13 amino acids. The DNA for the CDR3 is TGTGCCAGCAGCCAACTCTCCTTTAATGAGCAGTTCTTC. It translates to CASSQLSFNEQFF.

This clone was observed a single time. The V gene is TRBV3-1 (or the pseudogene TRBV3-2), the J gene TRBJ2-1; D is unclear. The CDR3 runs to 15 residues. Germline CDR1 LGHDT, CDR2 YNNKEL (reference sequence). V dropped 4 bases and J dropped 2 bases, with 12 bases sitting between them. CDR3 loop: CASSLLPQAYNEQFF. CDR3 nucleotide sequence: TGTGCCAGCAGCCTCTTACCGCAGGCCTACAATGAGCAGTTCTTC.

This clone occurred once. This chain links TRBV24-1 with TRBJ2-2; TRBD1 matches 11 bases. This CDR3 contains 17 residues. V gave up 3 bases and J gave up 4 bases; unmatched junction bases: 6. Per germline, CDR1 KGHDR and CDR2 SFDVKD. In DNA form, the CDR3 reads TGTGCCACCAGTGATCCCGGACAGGGGGCGGGCACCGGGGAGCTGTTTTTT. Its translation: CATSDPGQGAGTGELFF.

The chain links TRBV5-6 to TRBJ2-3; 8 nucleotides align to TRBD2. This CDR3 is 17 amino acids long. CDR1 is SGHDT, CDR2 YYEEEE, per germline. Trimming cost V 2 bases and J 3 bases; bases outside gene matches: 11. In DNA, the CDR3 is TGTGCCAGCAGCTTTTTGTTTTTCGGGAGGGGGACAGATACGCAGTATTTT. It is translated as CASSFLFFGRGTDTQYF. The entire variable domain, with the rest obtained from reference TRBV5-6 and TRBJ2-3, is as follows: DAGVTQSPTHLIKTRGQQVTLRCSPKSGHDTVSWYQQALGQGPQFIFQYYEEEERQRGNFPDRFSGHQFPNYSSELNVNALLLGDSALYLCASSFLFFGRGTDTQYFGPGTRLTVL.

This chain uses TRBV6-5 with TRBJ1-2, with D possibly TRBD1 on 6 matching bases. Trimming removed 4 bases at V and 2 bases at J, with 8 bases between. Per germline, CDR1 MNHEY and CDR2 SVGAGI. This CDR3 is built from 13 residues. For the CDR3, the DNA is TGTGCCAGCAGTTTTGGACAGAACTATGGCTACACCTTC. Protein: CASSFGQNYGYTF.

This clone was detected only a few times. The CDR3 protein is CASSQPSGYSTDTQYF. The CDR3 bases are TGTGCCAGCAGCCAACCTAGCGGTTATAGCACAGATACGCAGTATTTT. The chain has TRBV3-1 (or the pseudogene TRBV3-2) and TRBJ2-3; 7 bases map to TRBD2. Germline assignment: CDR1 LGHDT and CDR2 YNNKEL (reference sequence). Trimming cost V 2 bases and J 0 bases; bases outside gene matches: 5. This CDR3 has 16 amino acids.